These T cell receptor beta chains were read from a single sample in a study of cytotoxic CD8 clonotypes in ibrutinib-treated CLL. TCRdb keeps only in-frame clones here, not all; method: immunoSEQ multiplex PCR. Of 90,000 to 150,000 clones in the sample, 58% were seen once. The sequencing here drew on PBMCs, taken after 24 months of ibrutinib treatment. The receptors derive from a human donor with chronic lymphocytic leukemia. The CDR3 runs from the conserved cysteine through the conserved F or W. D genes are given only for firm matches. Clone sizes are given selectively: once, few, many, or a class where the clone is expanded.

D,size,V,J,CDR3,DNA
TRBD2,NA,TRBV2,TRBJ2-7,CASRRLAGPYEQYF,TGTGCCAGCCGTAGACTAGCGGGGCCGTACGAGCAGTACTTC
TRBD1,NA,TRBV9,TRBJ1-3,CASSDGLTGSNTIYF,TGTGCCAGCAGCGATGGATTGACAGGGTCCAACACCATATATTTT
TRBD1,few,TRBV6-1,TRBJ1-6,CATIGQDNSPLHF,TGTGCCACCATCGGACAGGATAATTCACCCCTCCACTTT
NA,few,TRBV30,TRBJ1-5,CAWSSVTDQPQHF,TGTGCCTGGAGTTCTGTAACCGATCAGCCCCAGCATTTT
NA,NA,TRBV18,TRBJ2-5,CASSLQREETQYF,TGTGCCAGCTCACTCCAGCGGGAAGAGACCCAGTACTTC
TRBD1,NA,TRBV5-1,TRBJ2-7,CASSLEGASEQYF,TGCGCCAGCAGCTTGGAGGGGGCCAGCGAGCAGTACTTC
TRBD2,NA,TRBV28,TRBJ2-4,CASSSLSSGGAAKNIQYF,TGTGCCAGCAGTTCCCTCTCTAGCGGGGGGGCGGCCAAAAACATTCAGTACTTC
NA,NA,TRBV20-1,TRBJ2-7,CSARPKYEQYF,TGCAGTGCTCGACCTAAATACGAGCAGTACTTC
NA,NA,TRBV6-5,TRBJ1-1,CASSYKQEAFF,TGTGCCAGCAGTTATAAACAGGAAGCTTTCTTT
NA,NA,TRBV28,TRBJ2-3,CASTNRVDTQYF,TGTGCCAGTACTAACAGGGTGGATACGCAGTATTTT